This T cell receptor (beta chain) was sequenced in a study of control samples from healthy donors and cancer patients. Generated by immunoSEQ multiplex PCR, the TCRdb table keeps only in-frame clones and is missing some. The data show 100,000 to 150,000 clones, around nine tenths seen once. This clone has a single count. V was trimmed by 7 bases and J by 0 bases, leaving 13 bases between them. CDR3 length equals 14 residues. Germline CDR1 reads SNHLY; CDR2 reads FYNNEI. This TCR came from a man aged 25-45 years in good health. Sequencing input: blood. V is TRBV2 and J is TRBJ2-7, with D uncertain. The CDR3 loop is CASKTGQSSYEQYF. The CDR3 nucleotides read TGTGCCAGCAAGACTGGGCAAAGCTCCTACGAGCAGTACTTC.